This TCR beta chain was documented in a study of shared clonotypes between healthy human individuals. Note on this clone: Its antigen is not identified.

Study results and limitations: Tissue TCR repertoires likely differ from these blood-only repertoires. Larger richness was generally estimated for naive than memory subsets.

The authors split each subset's genomic DNA evenly across several immunoSEQ plates. Generated by immunoSEQ multiplex PCR, the TCRdb table keeps only in-frame clones and is missing some. The table shows about 1 million clones, with around four fifths occurring only once. The sequencing sample was made of memory CD4+ T cells sorted from blood. Subset in this sample: CD45RA-negative fraction. The clonotype comes from a young man in good health.

The chain's CDR3 is CASSYWGGSRDTEAFF. The CDR3, as DNA: TGCGCCAGCAGCTATTGGGGCGGGAGTAGGGACACTGAAGCTTTCTTT. The chain joins TRBV5-1 to TRBJ1-1, with D maybe TRBD1 (5 bases). Germline lookup yields CDR1 SGHRS and CDR2 YFSETQ. This CDR3 has 16 residues. V lost 3 bases and J 3 bases, leaving 18 bases between the germline ends.